The T cell receptor (beta chain) described here comes from a study of T cells in Graves' hyperthyroidism and ophthalmopathy (dated by TCRdb to between 2019 and 2020). As for the study more broadly: Peripheral blood was collected at initial diagnosis, before any treatment. To identify distinguishing TCR V-J signatures, a discovery cohort of 100 patients was used, comprising under 45 with Graves' ophthalmopathy and under 60 with stable Graves' hyperthyroidism. Prospective prediction of ophthalmopathy was tested in an independent validation cohort of some 20 hyperthyroidism patients and 17 patients who later progressed to ophthalmopathy. The roughly 91 discovery patients were randomly divided into training and test sets at a 7:3 ratio. The study also compared thyroid tissue and blood T-cell repertoires from five or six Graves' hyperthyroidism patients. Following sampling, methimazole starting at 30 mg daily was given to hyperthyroidism patients, and high-dose intravenous methylprednisolone was given to ophthalmopathy patients. TCR Vbeta CDR3 sequencing of 140 or so peripheral blood samples (over 40 ophthalmopathy, 70 to 85 hyperthyroidism and roughly 17 progressor patients) is reported in the paper. Findings and caveats that apply to the study as a whole: Blood samples also contained most of the expanded thyroid clonotypes (frequency above 0.001), which suggests that blood repertoires may reflect thyroid immune responses. A model built on a 13 V-J signature distinguished ophthalmopathy from stable hyperthyroidism, reaching 85% to 90% sensitivity and around 81% specificity in cross-validation and 80%/75% in testing. In validation, the model predicted progression to ophthalmopathy a median of about 6.8 months before onset, with roughly 70% sensitivity and around 76% specificity. Sample size was not statistically predetermined, and investigators were not blinded to group allocation.

Moderately to severely active disease, a Clinical Activity Score of at least 3, a NOSPECS grade of at least 4, and a duration under 3 months were present in ophthalmopathy patients. Any patient with an uncontrolled infection, another autoimmune disease, pregnancy or lactation was excluded. Diagnoses were based on clinical symptoms, serum thyroxine and TRAb, thyroid ultrasound and orbital computed tomography. Ficoll-Paque density gradient centrifugation was used to isolate PBMCs from around 9.1 ml of fresh peripheral blood. Trizol reagent was used to extract total RNA, and RNA quality was then checked on an Agilent 2100 Bioanalyzer. The TCR beta CDR3 regions were amplified from RNA transcripts. For the first round of RT-PCR on the TCR CDR3, the HTBI primer set was used together with the Qiagen OneStep RT-PCR kit. The libraries were constructed in a second round of multiplex PCR and then size-selected and purified. Sequencing of the libraries was done on an Illumina HiSeq2000 using paired-end 100 bp reads. In the source study's methods: SOAPnuke was used to process the raw data, with reads discarded if the reads contained adapters or uncalled bases, had a mean Phred below 15, or lacked an exact constant-primer or identifier match. COPE v1.2.5 was used to merge the high-quality paired reads, and each unique nucleotide sequence was defined as a clonotype. MiTCR v1.1 was used to align the clonotypes against IMGT TRBV, TRBD and TRBJ reference segments. The analysis included only V-J combinations with a frequency above 0.0001, which together covered roughly 99% of the repertoires. A TCS score was defined as the ratio between F50 (clonal expansion) and ExV (chaos), using BLOSUM62-based TCRdist between CDR3 peptides within each V-J. Welch's t-statistics and random forest reduced some 510 V-J features to roughly 13, which were used in a naive Bayes classifier (R e1071). TCRdb reprocessed the public reads (quality trimming at Q25 with fastp, clone calling with MiXCR) and kept in-frame beta chains. CDR3 protein sequences are deduplicated, and each keeps its most common genes and DNA. The V and J calls follow TCRdb's processing rather than the paper's. This sample has about 600,000 distinct CDR3 sequences in its table, and approximately 14% of those were observed once. The top ten clonotypes cover 6.5% to 9% of the sample.

The table lists this clonotype with a few counts. Its target antigen remains unknown. Base qualities are not at hand, and no much larger clone is one base apart. V drops 0 bases and J drops 5 bases, leaving 11 bases in between. Via the germline V gene (reference sequence), CDR1 is MNHEY and CDR2 SMNVEV. From cysteine to phenylalanine, the CDR3 is 14 amino acids long. CDR3 DNA is the only sequence kept; it has 42 bases, read in frame from the first base. Sequenced sample: blood. The TCR was taken from a woman younger than 35 with Graves' ophthalmopathy. The rearrangement combines TRBV27 with TRBJ2-7; the D gene could be either TRBD1 or TRBD2, each agreeing at 5 bases. The DNA sequence is TGTGCCAGCAGTTTATCGGCAGGGACCCACGAGCAGTACTTC. Its protein reads: CASSLSAGTHEQYF.